This entry lists 9 T cell receptor beta chains sequenced from one sample in a study of Ad26.COV2.S vaccination and SARS-CoV-2 variants. Profiling relied on immunoSEQ multiplex PCR, and the TCRdb table lists in-frame clones only, not all of them. In the table there are 350,000 to 450,000 clones, under 95% of which are singletons. The sequences come from peripheral blood, collected after recovery from COVID-19. These receptors all come from a human donor who had recovered from COVID-19.

Only one count was recorded for this clone. The chain links TRBV28 to TRBJ2-3; no definite D call. Trimming left V 7 bases short and J 8 bases short, with 10 bases between. Germline V lookup: CDR1 MDHEN, CDR2 SYDVKM. The CDR3 consists of 11 residues. CDR3 region: CASNGPPTQYF. CDR3 coding DNA: TGTGCCAGCAACGGGCCGCCTACGCAGTATTTT.

The chain combines TRBV4-3 with TRBJ1-6, with D unresolved. Per the germline V gene, CDR1 is LGHNA and CDR2 is YSLEER. The germline V and J ends were trimmed by 0 bases and 7 bases, with 13 bases remaining between them. The CDR3 spans 16 residues. The CDR3 DNA sequence: TGCGCCAGCAGCCAAGAGTACTGGGCGGTGAATTCACCCCTCCACTTT. As protein: CASSQEYWAVNSPLHF.

V is TRBV5-6 and J is TRBJ2-2, with a tentative D call TRBD1 (5 bases). The CDR3 is 15 amino acids. The germline gives CDR1 SGHDT, CDR2 YYEEEE. Trimming cost V 0 bases and J 4 bases, with 10 bases left between them. The DNA for the CDR3 is TGTGCCAGCAGCTTGGGGTGGCAGGGCACCGGGGAGCTGTTTTTT. The encoded protein is CASSLGWQGTGELFF. Drawing the rest from reference TRBV5-6 and TRBJ2-2, the complete variable domain is DAGVTQSPTHLIKTRGQQVTLRCSPKSGHDTVSWYQQALGQGPQFIFQYYEEEERQRGNFPDRFSGHQFPNYSSELNVNALLLGDSALYLCASSLGWQGTGELFFGEGSRLTVL.

V is TRBV14 and J is TRBJ1-4, with 9 bases lining up with TRBD1. Per the germline V gene, CDR1 is SGHDN and CDR2 is FVKESK. With 4 bases clipped from V and 5 bases from J, the junction kept 5 bases outside the gene matches. This CDR3 comprises 15 residues. This chain's CDR3 is CASSPGTGRNEKLFF. CDR3 nucleotides: TGTGCCAGCAGCCCGGGGACAGGGAGGAATGAAAAACTGTTTTTT.

The rearrangement uses TRBV7-3 and TRBJ2-7; 8 bases line up with TRBD1. The germline V gene has CDR1 SGHTA and CDR2 FQGTGA. V was clipped by 5 bases and J by 1 base; unmatched bases: 4. The CDR3 is 14 amino acids. CDR3 residues: CASSRDRGSYEQYF. The CDR3 region has the DNA TGTGCCAGCAGCCGCGACAGGGGATCCTACGAGCAGTACTTC.

The chain recombines TRBV7-9 with TRBJ2-5, with TRBD2 matching over 7 bases. Germline values: CDR1 SEHNR, CDR2 FQNEAQ (reference sequence). V shed 7 bases, J shed 7 bases, and the junction held 15 bases outside the gene matches. The CDR3 is 15 amino acids. This CDR3 reads CASIPTWGGVGTQYF. CDR3 nucleotide sequence: TGTGCCAGCATCCCGACTTGGGGGGGTGTTGGGACCCAGTACTTC.

The J gene is TRBJ2-1, the V gene TRBV11-2; D gene unclear. The CDR3 extends over 15 amino acids. Germline loops: CDR1 SGHAT, CDR2 FQNNGV. V lost 0 bases, J lost 0 bases, and 6 bases lay in between. CDR3 in amino acids: CASSLDFSSYNEQFF. DNA for the CDR3: TGTGCCAGCAGCTTAGACTTTAGCTCCTACAATGAGCAGTTCTTC.

This clone has just one count. This sequence joins TRBV6-2 or TRBV6-3 and TRBJ2-1, with a tentative D call TRBD1 (6 bases). CDR3 length equals 15 residues. Germline lookup yields CDR1 MNHEY and CDR2 SVGEGT. Between the trimmed V and J ends, which lost 6 bases and 10 bases, there was a span of 22 bases. The CDR3 loop reads CASSPTLGRGIEQFF. The CDR3 region has the DNA TGTGCCAGCAGCCCCACCCTCGGTAGGGGGATCGAGCAGTTCTTC.

The sample holds one count of this clone. The V call is TRBV14, the J call TRBJ1-6; no firm D call. Germline V gives CDR1 SGHDN, CDR2 FVKESK. Trimming removed 1 base at V and 7 bases at J, with 8 bases between. This CDR3 is 14 amino acids long. The CDR3 DNA reads TGTGCCAGCAGCCAAGCTACCGGCAATTCACCCCTCCACTTT. Translated, it gives CASSQATGNSPLHF.